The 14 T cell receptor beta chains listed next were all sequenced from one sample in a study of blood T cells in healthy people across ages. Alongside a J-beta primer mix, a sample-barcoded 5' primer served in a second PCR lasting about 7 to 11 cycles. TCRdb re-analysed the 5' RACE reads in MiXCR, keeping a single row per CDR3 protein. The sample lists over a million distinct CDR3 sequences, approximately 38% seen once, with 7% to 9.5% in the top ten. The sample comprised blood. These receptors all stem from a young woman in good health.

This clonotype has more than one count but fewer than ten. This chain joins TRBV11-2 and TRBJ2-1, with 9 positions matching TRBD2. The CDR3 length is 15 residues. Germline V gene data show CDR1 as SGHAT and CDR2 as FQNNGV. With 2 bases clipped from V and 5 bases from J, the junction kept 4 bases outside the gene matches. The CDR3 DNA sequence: TGTGCCAGCAGCTTACGAGTAGCGGGGGACAATGAGCAGTTCTTC. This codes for CASSLRVAGDNEQFF.

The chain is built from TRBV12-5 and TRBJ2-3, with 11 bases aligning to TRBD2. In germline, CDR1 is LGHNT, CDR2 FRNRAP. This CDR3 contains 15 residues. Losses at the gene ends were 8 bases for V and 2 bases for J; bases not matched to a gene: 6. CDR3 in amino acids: CASSPSGRPTDTQYF. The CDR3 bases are TGTGCTAGTTCGCCTAGCGGGAGGCCCACAGATACGCAGTATTTT.

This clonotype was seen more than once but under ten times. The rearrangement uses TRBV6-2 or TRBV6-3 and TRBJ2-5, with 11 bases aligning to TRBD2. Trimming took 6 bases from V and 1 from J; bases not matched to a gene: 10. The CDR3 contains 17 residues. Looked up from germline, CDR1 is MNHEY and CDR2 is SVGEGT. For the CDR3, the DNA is TGTGCCAGCAGAGACCCCCCTAGCGGGGGGCTCCAAGAGACCCAGTACTTC. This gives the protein CASRDPPSGGLQETQYF.

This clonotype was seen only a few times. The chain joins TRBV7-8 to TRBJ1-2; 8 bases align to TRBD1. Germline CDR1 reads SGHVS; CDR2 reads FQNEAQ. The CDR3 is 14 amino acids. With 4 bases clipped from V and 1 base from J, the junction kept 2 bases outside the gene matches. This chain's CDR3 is CASSSDRVNYGYTF. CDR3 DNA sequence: TGTGCCAGCAGCTCGGACAGGGTTAACTATGGCTACACCTTC.

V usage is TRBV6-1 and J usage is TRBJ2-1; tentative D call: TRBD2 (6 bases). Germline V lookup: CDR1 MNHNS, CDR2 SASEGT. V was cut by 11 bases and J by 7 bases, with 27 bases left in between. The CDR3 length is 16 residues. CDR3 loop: CAGKEVGTGEWNEQFF. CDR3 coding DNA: TGTGCCGGCAAAGAGGTAGGGACGGGAGAGTGGAATGAGCAGTTCTTC.

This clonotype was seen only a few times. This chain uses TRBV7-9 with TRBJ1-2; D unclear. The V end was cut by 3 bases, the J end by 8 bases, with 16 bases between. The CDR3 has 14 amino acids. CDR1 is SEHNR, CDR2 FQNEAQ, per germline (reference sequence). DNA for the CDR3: TGTGCCAGCAGCTTTGAGTCGTTCGACGGAGGCTACACCTTC. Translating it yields CASSFESFDGGYTF.

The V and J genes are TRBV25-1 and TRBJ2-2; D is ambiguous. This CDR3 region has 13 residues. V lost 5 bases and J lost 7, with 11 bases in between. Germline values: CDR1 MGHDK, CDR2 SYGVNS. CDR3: CASSSNGFGELFF. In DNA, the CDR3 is TGTGCCAGCAGTTCGAACGGATTCGGGGAGCTGTTTTTT.

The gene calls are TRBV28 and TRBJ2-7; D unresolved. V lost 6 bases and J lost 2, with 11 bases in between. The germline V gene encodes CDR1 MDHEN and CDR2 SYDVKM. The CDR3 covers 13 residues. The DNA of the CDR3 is TGTGCCAGCAGACGGACGGAACCCTACGAGCAGTACTTC. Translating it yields CASRRTEPYEQYF.

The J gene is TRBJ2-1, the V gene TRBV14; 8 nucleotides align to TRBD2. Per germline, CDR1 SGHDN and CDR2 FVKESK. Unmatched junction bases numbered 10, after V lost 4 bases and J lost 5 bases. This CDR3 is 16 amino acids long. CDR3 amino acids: CASSPIPGLGHNEQFF. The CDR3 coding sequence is TGTGCCAGCAGCCCCATACCGGGACTAGGACACAATGAGCAGTTCTTC.

CDR3 residues: CASSLEAAGWSQETQYF. CDR3 nucleotides: TGTGCCAGCAGCTTAGAAGCAGCAGGGTGGAGCCAAGAGACCCAGTACTTC. The V call is TRBV7-6, the J call TRBJ2-5; D perhaps matches TRBD1 (5 bases). Germline CDR1 and CDR2: SGHVS and FNYEAQ. CDR3 size: 17 residues. Trimming shortened V by 1 base and J by 1 base, and 16 bases separated the two germline ends.

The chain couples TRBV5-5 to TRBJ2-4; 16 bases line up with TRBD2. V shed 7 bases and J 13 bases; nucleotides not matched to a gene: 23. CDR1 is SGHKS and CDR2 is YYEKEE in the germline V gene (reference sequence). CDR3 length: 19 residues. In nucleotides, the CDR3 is TGTGCCAGCCAGCTTGGGGGGACTAGCGGGAGGGCCGGGGACAGTGAGCAGTACTTC. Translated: CASQLGGTSGRAGDSEQYF.

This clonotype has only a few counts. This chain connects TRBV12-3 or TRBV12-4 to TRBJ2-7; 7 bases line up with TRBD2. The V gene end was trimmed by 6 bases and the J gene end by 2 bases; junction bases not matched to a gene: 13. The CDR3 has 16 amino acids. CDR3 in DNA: TGTGCCAGCAGCCTGAATCGGGGGGACCAGCCCTACGAGCAGTACTTC. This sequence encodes CASSLNRGDQPYEQYF.

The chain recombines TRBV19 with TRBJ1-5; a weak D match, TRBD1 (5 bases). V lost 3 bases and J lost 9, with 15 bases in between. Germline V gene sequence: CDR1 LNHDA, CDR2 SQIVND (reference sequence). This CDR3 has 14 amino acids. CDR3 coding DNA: TGTGCCAGTAGTATCGGCAGGGCCGTCTGGCCCCAGCATTTT. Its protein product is CASSIGRAVWPQHF.

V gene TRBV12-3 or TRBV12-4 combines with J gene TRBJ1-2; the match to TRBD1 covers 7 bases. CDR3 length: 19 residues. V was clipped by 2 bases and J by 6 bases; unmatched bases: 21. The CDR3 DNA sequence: TGTGCCAGCAGTTTATGGGGGGATACAGGGGTTAAAGAGGTGGATGGCTACACCTTC. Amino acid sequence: CASSLWGDTGVKEVDGYTF.